This TCR beta chain was recorded in a study of T-cell reconstitution after alpha-beta-depleted transplantation in children. Germline CDR1 is SQVTM and CDR2 is ANQGSEA. The CDR3 is 15 amino acids. Researchers prepared the TCRbeta library using unique molecular identifiers, the study reports. TCRdb recomputed calls from the PCR reads with MiXCR, one row per CDR3 protein. The sample yields about 470,000 distinct CDR3 sequences, around two fifths seen once. This clonotype has more than one count but fewer than ten. One end of the junction is discordant with germline, which a read error may explain. The receptor was derived from a girl aged 2 to 10 with aplastic anemia, due to receive a stem cell transplant. The chain joins TRBV29-1 to TRBJ2-5, with a possible D match to TRBD2 (5 bases). Sequencing was performed on PBMCs, taken before TCRalphabeta/CD19-depleted stem cell transplant. The CDR3 nucleotides are TGCAGCGTCGAAGGCGGGCCCGGGGTAGCAGAGACCCAGTACTTC. The encoded protein is CSVEGGPGVAETQYF.